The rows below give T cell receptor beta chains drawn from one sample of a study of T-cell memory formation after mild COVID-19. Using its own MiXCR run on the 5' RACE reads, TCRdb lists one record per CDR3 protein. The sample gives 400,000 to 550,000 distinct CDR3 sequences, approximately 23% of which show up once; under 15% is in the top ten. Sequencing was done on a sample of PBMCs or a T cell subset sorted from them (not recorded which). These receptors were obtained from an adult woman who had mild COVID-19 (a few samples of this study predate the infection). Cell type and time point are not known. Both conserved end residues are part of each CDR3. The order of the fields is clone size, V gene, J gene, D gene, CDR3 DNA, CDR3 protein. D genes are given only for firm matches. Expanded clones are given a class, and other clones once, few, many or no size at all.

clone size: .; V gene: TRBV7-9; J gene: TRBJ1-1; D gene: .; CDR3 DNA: TGTGCCAGCAGCTCGCACACCGGCTGGGTGGTTGAAGCTTTCTTT; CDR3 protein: CASSSHTGWVVEAFF
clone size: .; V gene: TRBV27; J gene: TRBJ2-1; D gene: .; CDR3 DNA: TGTGCCAGCAGTTCGCGTAGTGTCAGCCCTACATATGAGCAGTTCTTC; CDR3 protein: CASSSRSVSPTYEQFF
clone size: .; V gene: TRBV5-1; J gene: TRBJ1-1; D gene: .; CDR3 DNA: TGCGCCAGCAGCTTCGGCAGGGCCACTGAAGCTTTCTTT; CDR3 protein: CASSFGRATEAFF
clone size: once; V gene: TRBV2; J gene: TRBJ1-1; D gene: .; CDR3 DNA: TGTGCCAGCAGTGAAGACTCTGCTCATCCTGAAGCTTTCTTT; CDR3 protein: CASSEDSAHPEAFF
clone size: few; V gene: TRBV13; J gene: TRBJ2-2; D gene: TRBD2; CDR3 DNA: TGTGCCAGCAGCTCTCCCGGGACTAGCGGGTCTAACACCGGGGAGCTGTTTTTT; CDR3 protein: CASSSPGTSGSNTGELFF
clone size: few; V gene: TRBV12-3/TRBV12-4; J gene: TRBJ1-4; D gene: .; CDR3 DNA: TGTGCCAGCAGTTTAGCGCTAAAGGTGGGGGCTTATGAAAAACTGTTTTTT; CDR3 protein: CASSLALKVGAYEKLFF
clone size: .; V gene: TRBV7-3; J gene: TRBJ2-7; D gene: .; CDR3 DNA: TGTGCCAGCAGCTTAAATCTGGGAGGCGAGCAGTACTTC; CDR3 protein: CASSLNLGGEQYF
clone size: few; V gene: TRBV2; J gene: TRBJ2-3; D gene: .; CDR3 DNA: TGTGCCAGCAGTGAGGAGGGTACGCAGTATTTT; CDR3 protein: CASSEEGTQYF
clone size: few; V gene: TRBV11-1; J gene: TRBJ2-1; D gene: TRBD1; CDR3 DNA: TGTGCCAGCCGCCAACAGGGGTACAATGAGCAGTTCTTC; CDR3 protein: CASRQQGYNEQFF
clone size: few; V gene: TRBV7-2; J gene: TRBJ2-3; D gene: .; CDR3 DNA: TGTGCCAGCAGCTCGGGACTGCCTCGGGGCACAGATACGCAGTATTTT; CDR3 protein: CASSSGLPRGTDTQYF
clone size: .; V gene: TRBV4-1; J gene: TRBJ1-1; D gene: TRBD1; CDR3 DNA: TGCGCCAGCAGCCAACTACAGGGGGCTGCGGACACTGAAGCTTTCTTT; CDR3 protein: CASSQLQGAADTEAFF
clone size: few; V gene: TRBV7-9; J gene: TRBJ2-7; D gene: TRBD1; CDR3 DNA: TGTGCCAGCAGCTGCTACGACAGGGGGTACTACGAGCAGTACTTC; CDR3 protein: CASSCYDRGYYEQYF
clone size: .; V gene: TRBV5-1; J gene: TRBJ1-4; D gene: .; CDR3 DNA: TGCGCCAGCAGCTTAAGGCAGGCAACTAATGAAAAACTGTTTTTT; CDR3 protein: CASSLRQATNEKLFF
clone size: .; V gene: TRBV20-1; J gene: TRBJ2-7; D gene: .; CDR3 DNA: TGCAGTGCCGAACCGGAAGAGTCCACCTACGAGCAGTGCTTC; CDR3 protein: CSAEPEESTYEQCF
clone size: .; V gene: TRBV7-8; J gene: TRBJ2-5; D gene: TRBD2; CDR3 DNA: TGTGCCACCGGTGGGACTAGCGAAGAGACCCAGTACTTC; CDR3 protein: CATGGTSEETQYF
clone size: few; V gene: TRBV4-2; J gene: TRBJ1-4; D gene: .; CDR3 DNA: TGTGCCAGCAGCCATAAAGACGGTGCAACTAATGAAAAACTGTTTTTT; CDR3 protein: CASSHKDGATNEKLFF
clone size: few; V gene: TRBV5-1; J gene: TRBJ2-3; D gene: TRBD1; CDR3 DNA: TGCGCCAGTCGGAGACAGGGCCGCACAGATACGCAGTATTTT; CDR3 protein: CASRRQGRTDTQYF
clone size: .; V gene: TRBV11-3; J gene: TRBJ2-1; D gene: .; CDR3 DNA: TGTGCCAGCAGCTTAGATCGGCGTAGTAATGAGCAGTTCTTC; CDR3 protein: CASSLDRRSNEQFF
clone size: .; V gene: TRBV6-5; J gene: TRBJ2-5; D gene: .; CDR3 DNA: TGTGCCAGCAGTCAGCAGGGGGAGACCCAGTACTTC; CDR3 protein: CASSQQGETQYF
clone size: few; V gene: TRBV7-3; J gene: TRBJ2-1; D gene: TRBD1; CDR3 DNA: TGTGCCAGCAGCATCCAGGGGGCTGGTGAGCAGTTCTTC; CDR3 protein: CASSIQGAGEQFF
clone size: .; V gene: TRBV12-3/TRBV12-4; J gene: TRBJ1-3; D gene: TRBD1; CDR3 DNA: TGTGCCAGCAGTCCGACTGGACAGGGCTCTGGAAACACCATATATTTT; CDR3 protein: CASSPTGQGSGNTIYF
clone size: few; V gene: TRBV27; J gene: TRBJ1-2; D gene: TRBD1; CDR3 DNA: TGTGCCAGCAGTTTAAGCAGGGACAGCTATGGCTACACCTTC; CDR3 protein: CASSLSRDSYGYTF
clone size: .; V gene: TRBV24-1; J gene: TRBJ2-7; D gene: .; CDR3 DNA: TGTGCCACCAGTAAGGCGACGACCTACGAGCAGTACTTC; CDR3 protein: CATSKATTYEQYF
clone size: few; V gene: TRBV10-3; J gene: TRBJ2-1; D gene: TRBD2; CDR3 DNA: TGTGCCACCAGCGACCCACTACTAGCGGGAGGCCCACCCGACAATGAGCAGTTCTTC; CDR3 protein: CATSDPLLAGGPPDNEQFF
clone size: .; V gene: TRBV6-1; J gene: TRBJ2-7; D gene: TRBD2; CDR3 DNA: TGTGCCAGCAGACGACCGGGACTAGCGGGAGGAGGCGAGCAGTACTTC; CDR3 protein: CASRRPGLAGGGEQYF
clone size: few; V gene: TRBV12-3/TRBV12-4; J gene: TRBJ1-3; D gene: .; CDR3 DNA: TGTGCCAGCAGCCCCCTCGGGGCAGCCGGAAACACCATATATTTT; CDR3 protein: CASSPLGAAGNTIYF
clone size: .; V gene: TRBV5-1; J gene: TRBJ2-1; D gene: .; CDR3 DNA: TGCGCCAGCAGCTTATATGTGGATGAGCAGTTCTTC; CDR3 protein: CASSLYVDEQFF
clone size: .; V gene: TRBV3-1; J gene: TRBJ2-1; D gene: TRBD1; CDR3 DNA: TGTGCCAGCAGCCAACTTACCGGGACAGCGTACAATGAGCAGTTCTTC; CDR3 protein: CASSQLTGTAYNEQFF
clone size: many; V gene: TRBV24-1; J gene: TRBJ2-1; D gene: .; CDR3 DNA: TGTGCCACCAGTGATTTGGGGGGTAATGAGCAGTTCTTC; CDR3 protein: CATSDLGGNEQFF
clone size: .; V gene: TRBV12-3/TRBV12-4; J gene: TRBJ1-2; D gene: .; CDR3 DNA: TGTGCCAGCAGTTTAAGGATCCAGGGGAGCTATGGCTACACCTTC; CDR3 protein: CASSLRIQGSYGYTF
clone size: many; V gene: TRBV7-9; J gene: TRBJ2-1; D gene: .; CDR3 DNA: TGTGCCAGCAGCTTTGATGAGCAGTTCTTC; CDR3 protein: CASSFDEQFF
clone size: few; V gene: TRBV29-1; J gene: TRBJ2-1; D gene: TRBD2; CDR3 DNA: TGCAGCGCCCAACTAGCGGGGGGGCGGAATGAGCAGTTCTTC; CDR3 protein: CSAQLAGGRNEQFF
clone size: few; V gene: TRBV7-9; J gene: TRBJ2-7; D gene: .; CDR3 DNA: TGTGCCAGCAGCCTCAAGAGGAGTTACGAGCAGTACTTC; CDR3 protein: CASSLKRSYEQYF
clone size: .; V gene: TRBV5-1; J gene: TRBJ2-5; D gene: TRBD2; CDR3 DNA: TGCGCCAGCAGCGCGGGACTACACCAAGAGACCCAGTACTTC; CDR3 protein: CASSAGLHQETQYF
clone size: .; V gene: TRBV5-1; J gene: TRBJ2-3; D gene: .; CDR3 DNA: TGCGCCAGCAGCTTGGAGGCGGTAGCTAGCACAGATACGCAGTATTTT; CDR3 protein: CASSLEAVASTDTQYF
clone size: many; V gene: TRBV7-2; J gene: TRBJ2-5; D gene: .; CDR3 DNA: TGTGCCAGCAGCTCGGGGGCTGGGGTTAGAGGAGAGACCCAGTACTTC; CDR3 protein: CASSSGAGVRGETQYF
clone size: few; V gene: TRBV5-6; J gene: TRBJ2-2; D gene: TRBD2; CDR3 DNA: TGTGCCAGCAGCTTCCTAGCGGGGGGGCCGGGCACCGGGGAGCTGTTTTTT; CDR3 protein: CASSFLAGGPGTGELFF
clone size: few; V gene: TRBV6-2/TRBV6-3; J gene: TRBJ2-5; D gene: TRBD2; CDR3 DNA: TGTGCCAGCCGGACTAGCGGGCGGCAAGAGACCCAGTACTTC; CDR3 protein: CASRTSGRQETQYF
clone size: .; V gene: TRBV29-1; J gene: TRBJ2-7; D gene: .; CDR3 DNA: TGCAGCGCCTGGGAGGGACACTACGAGCAGTACTTC; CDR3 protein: CSAWEGHYEQYF
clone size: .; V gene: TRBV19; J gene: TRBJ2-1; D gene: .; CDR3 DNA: TGTGCCAGTAGCGGGTGGGGGAATGAGCAGTTCTTC; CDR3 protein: CASSGWGNEQFF